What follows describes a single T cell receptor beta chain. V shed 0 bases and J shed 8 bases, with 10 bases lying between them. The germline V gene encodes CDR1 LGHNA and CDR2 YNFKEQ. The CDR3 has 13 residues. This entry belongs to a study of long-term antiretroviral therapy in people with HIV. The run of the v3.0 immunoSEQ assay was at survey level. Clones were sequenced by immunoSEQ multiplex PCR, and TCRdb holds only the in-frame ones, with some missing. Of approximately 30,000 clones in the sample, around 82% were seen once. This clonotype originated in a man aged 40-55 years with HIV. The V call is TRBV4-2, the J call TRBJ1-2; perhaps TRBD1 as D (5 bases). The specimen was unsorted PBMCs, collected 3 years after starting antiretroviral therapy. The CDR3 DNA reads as TGTGCCAGCAGCCAAGATGGGGACTGGGGCTACACCTTC. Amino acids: CASSQDGDWGYTF.